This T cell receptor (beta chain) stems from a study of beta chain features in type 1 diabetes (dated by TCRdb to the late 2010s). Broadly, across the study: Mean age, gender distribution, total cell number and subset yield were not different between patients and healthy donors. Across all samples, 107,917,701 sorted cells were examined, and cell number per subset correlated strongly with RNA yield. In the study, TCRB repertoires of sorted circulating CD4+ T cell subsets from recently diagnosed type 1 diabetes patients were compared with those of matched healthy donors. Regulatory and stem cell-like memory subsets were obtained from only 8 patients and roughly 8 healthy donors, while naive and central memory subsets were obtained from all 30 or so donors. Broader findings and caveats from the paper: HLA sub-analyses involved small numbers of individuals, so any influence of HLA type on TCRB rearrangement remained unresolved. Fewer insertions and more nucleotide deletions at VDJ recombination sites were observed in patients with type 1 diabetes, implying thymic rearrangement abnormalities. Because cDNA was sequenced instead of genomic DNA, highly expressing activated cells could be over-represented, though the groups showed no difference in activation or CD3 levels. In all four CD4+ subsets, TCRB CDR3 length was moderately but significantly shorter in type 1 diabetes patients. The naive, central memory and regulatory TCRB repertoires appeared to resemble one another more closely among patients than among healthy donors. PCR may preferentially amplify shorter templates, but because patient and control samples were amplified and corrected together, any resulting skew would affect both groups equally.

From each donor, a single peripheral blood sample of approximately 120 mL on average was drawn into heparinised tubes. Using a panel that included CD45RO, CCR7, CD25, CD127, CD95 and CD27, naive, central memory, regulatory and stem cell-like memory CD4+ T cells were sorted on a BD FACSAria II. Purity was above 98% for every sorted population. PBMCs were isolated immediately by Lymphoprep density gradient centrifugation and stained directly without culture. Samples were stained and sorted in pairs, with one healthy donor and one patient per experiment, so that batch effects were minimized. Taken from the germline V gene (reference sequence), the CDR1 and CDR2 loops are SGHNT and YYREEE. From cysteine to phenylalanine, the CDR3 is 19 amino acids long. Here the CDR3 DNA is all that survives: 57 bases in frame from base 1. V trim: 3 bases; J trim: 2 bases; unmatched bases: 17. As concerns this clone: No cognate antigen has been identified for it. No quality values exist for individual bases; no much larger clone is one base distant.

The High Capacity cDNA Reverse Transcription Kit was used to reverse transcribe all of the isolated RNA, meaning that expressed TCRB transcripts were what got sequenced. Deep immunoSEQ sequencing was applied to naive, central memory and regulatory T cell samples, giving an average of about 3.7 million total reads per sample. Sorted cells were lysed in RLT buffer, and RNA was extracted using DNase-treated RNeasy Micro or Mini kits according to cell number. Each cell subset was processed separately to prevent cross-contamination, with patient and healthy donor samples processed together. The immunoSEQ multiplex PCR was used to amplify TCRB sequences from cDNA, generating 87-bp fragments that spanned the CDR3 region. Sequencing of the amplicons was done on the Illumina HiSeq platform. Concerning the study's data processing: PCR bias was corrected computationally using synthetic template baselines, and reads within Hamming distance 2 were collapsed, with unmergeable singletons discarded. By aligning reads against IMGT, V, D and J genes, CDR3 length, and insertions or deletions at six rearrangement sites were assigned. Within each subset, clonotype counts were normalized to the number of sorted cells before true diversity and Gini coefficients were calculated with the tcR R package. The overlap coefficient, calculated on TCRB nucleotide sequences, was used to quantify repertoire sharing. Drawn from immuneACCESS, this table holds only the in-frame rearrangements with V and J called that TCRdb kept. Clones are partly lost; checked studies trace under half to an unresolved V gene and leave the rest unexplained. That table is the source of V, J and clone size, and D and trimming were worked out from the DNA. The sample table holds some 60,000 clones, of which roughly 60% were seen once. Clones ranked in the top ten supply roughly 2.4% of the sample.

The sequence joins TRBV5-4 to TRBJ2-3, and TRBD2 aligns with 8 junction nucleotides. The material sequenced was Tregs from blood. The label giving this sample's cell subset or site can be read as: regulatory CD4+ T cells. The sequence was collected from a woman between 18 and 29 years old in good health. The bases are TGTGCCAGCAGCTGGGCCGGGGGGGGCTCCAGTACCTACACAGATACGCAGTATTTT. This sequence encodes CASSWAGGGSSTYTDTQYF.